This record looks at one T cell receptor (beta chain) sequence and its context. This sample was taken from a study of blood T cell repertoires in COVID-19. Overall study context: COVID-19 samples, acute and convalescent, were from the United States, Italy and Spain. PBMCs, B-cell-depleted T cells, or T cells provided the cDNA or gDNA that made up the material.

Original data processing: Nucleated cell number was recorded as an estimate derived from reference gene primer amplification. The protocol was immunoSEQ multiplex PCR, while the TCRdb copy is restricted to in-frame clones and leaves out a portion. For V, J and clone size, that table is used; D and trimming come from the DNA. The top ten clones hold approximately 44% of a sample with 80,000 to 95,000 clones, around 86% of them seen once. The CDR3 has 16 residues. CDR1 SGHAT and CDR2 FQDESV come from the germline V gene (reference sequence). V gave up 5 bases and J gave up 2 bases; unmatched junction bases: 3.

The TCR was taken from a man older than 75 with acute or convalescent COVID-19. This chain joins TRBV11-1 and TRBJ2-1; 13 bases are shared with TRBD2. Sequencing was performed on peripheral blood. Written as DNA, the CDR3 is TGTGCCAGCAGCACGGGACTAGCGGGACCCTACAATGAGCAGTTCTTC. This gives the protein CASSTGLAGPYNEQFF. Variable domain in full (rest from reference TRBV11-1 and TRBJ2-1): EAEVAQSPRYKITEKSQAVAFWCDPISGHATLYWYRQILGQGPELLVQFQDESVVDDSQLPKDRFSAERLKGVDSTLKIQPAELGDSAMYLCASSTGLAGPYNEQFFGPGTRLTVL.